Reported below is one T cell receptor beta chain. Antigen specificity is unknown. Reprocessing the 5' RACE reads, TCRdb reports a single entry for every CDR3 protein and omits DNA. The sample's table shows 500,000 or so distinct CDR3 sequences. The CDR3 spans 16 residues. CDR1 and CDR2 (germline): KGHDR, SFDVKD. The data belong to a study of T cells expressing NK-cell markers. Across the study: Repertoire data for TCR beta were derived from sorted T cells (CD3+CD56+NKG2C+, CD3+CD56+NKG2C- and CD3+CD56-NKG2C+). Sequencing covered eight donors, seven HCMV-seropositive and one seronegative.

Study-level points and caveats: Certain NKG2C+ T cell clones were expanded, and their HCMV specificity remained unclear. Six donors carried dominant NKG2C+ clonotypes that made up about 1.0-7.0% of their CD8+ T cells.

V and J are TRBV24-1 and TRBJ2-1; TCRdb's assignment of TRBD1 cannot be checked, as there is no DNA. The receptor's source is a man in his late teens or twenties in good health. The sequencing sample was made of blood T cells: a sorted CD56 or NKG2C T cell subset, CD4+ or CD8+ T cells, or bulk PBMC T cells (not recorded which). The CDR3 sequence is CATSSTDLGGGHEQFF.